At least ten counts were recorded for the clone carrying this TCR beta chain. This CDR3 spans 15 amino acids. V was shortened by 3 bases and J by 3 bases, with 15 bases between the two germline ends. Germline V gene lookup returns CDR1 MDHEN and CDR2 SYDVKM. This record belongs to a study of tumor-infiltrating lymphocytes in primary liver carcinoma. Researchers generated TCR beta cDNA from roughly 510 ng of total RNA, relying on a constant-region primer. Slightly modified ARM-PCR served as the procedure for the TCR beta libraries. These libraries came from three rounds of nested multiplex PCR. It was with TRBV1-TRBV30 forward primers and a C-beta reverse primer that the first two PCR rounds were run, at about 10 cycles each. MiXCR, applied by TCRdb to the multiplex PCR reads, yields one record per CDR3 protein. The sample records about 92,000 distinct CDR3 sequences, just over 65% being singletons.

The study co-extracted DNA and RNA from around 20-30 mg of unsorted bulk tissue. This TCR derives from a man aged 35-49 years with primary liver carcinoma and hepatitis B virus infection. Sequenced: tumor-adjacent normal liver tissue. The genes are TRBV28 and TRBJ2-7, with D perhaps TRBD1 or TRBD2 (7 bases each). The CDR3 region has the DNA TGTGCCAGCAGTTTGGGGTCAGGGGGGGACTACGAGCAGTACTTC. Its translation is CASSLGSGGDYEQYF. The whole variable domain, filled in from reference TRBV28 and TRBJ2-7, reads DVKVTQSSRYLVKRTGEKVFLECVQDMDHENMFWYRQDPGLGLRLIYFSYDVKMKEKGDIPEGYSVSREKKERFSLILESASTNQTSMYLCASSLGSGGDYEQYFGPGTRLTVT.